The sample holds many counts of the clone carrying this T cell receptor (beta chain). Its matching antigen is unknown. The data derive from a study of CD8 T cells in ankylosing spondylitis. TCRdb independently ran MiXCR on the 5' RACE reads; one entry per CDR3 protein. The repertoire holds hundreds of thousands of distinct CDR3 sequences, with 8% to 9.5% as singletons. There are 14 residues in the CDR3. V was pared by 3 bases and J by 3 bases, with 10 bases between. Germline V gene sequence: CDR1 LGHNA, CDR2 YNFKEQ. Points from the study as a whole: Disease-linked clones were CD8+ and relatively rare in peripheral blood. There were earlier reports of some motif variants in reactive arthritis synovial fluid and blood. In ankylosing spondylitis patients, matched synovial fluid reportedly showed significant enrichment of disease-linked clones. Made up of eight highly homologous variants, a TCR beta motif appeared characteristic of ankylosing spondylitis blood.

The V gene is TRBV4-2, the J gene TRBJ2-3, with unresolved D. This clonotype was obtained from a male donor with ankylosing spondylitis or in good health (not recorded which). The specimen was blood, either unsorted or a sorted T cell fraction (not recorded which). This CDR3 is CASSQDLGTDTQYF. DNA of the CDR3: TGTGCCAGCAGCCAGGACCTTGGGACAGATACGCAGTATTTT.